This T cell receptor beta chain was sequenced for a study of blood T cells in healthy people across ages. General study findings and limits: Per million T cells, TCR beta diversity dropped roughly linearly as age increased. Naive T cell percentage showed a strong correlation with TCR beta diversity. A greater number of naive CD4+ cells and higher diversity distinguished long-lived donors from aged donors.

The CDR3 sequence is 17 residues long. Germline assignment: CDR1 KGHSH and CDR2 LQKENI. V was clipped by 0 bases and J by 0 bases, with 14 bases between them. A sample-barcoded 5' primer and a J-beta primer mix were used in a second PCR of roughly 7 to 11 cycles. One entry per CDR3 protein, called by TCRdb with MiXCR from the 5' RACE reads. The sample lists about 700,000 distinct CDR3 sequences; approximately 30% were seen once. Note on this clonotype: No antigen is known for it.

The sequenced sample was blood. The TCR sequence derives from a woman older than 75 in good health. This chain joins TRBV18 and TRBJ1-1; D might be TRBD1 (6 bases). Written as DNA, the CDR3 is TGTGCCAGCTCACCACCGGGGGCAGGGAGTATGAACACTGAAGCTTTCTTT. Its translation: CASSPPGAGSMNTEAFF.